The clone carrying this T cell receptor beta chain appeared a single time. CDR3 length: 15 residues. Per the germline V gene, CDR1 is SGHVS and CDR2 is FQNEAQ. Trimming removed 4 bases from V and 4 bases from J; junction bases left unmatched: 6. In the original workflow: The assay estimated nucleated cells by amplifying reference gene primers. Data came from immunoSEQ multiplex PCR; TCRdb stores just in-frame clones and leaves some out. That table supplies the V and J calls and clone size; D and trimming were determined from the DNA. The sample holds roughly 500,000 clones, around 87% seen once. This entry is derived from a study of blood T cell repertoires in COVID-19. Recruitment covered some 25 US areas and drew participants whose ages spanned roughly 18 to 95 years. Symptom resolution, clearance, or two negative PCRs marked the recovered donors of Cohort 3.

This rearrangement joins TRBV7-8 to TRBJ2-1; 8 nucleotides match TRBD1. This TCR derives from a woman aged 40 to 50 who had recovered from COVID-19. Sequenced material: PBMCs or T cells enriched from blood (not recorded which). The CDR3 reads CASSSGQGVYNEQFF. DNA of the CDR3: TGTGCCAGCAGCTCTGGACAGGGCGTTTACAATGAGCAGTTCTTC.